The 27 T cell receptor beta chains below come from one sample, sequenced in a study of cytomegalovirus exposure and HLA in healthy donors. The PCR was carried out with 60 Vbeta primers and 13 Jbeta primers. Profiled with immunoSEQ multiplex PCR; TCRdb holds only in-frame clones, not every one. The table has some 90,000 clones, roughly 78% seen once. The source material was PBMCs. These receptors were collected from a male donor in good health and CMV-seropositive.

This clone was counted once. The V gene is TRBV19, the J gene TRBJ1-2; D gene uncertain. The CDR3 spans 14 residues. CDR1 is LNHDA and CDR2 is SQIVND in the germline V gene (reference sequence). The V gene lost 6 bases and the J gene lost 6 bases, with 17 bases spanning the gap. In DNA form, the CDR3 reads TGTGCCAGTAGCTCCCCCCAGGTGTGGAATGGCTACACCTTC. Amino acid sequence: CASSSPQVWNGYTF. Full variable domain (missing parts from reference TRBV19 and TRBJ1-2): DGGITQSPKYLFRKEGQNVTLSCEQNLNHDAMYWYRQDPGQGLRLIYYSQIVNDFQKGDIAEGYSVSREKKESFPLTVTSAQKNPTAFYLCASSSPQVWNGYTFGSGTRLTVV.

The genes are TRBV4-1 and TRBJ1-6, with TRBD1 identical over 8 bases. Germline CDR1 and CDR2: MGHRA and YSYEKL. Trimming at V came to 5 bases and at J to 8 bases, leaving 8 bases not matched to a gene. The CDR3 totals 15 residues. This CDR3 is CASSGDRPPHSPLHF. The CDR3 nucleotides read TGCGCCAGCAGCGGGGACAGGCCTCCCCATTCACCCCTCCACTTT.

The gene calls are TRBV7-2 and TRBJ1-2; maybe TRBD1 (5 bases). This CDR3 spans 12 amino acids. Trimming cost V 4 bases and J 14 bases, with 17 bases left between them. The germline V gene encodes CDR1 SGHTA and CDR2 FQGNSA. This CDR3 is CASSSSTWGPTF. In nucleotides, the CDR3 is TGTGCCAGCAGCTCAAGTACCTGGGGCCCTACCTTC. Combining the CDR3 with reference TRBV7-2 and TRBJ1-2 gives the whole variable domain GAGVSQSPSNKVTEKGKDVELRCDPISGHTALYWYRQSLGQGLEFLIYFQGNSAPDKSGLPSDRFSAERTGGSVSTLTIQRTQQEDSAVYLCASSSSTWGPTFGSGTRLTVV.

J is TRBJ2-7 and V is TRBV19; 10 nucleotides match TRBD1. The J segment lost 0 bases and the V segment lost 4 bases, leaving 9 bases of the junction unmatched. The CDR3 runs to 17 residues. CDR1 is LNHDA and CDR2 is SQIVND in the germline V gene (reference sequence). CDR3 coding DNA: TGTGCCAGTAGTACCGGGACAGGGGCATCGGTCTCCTACGAGCAGTACTTC. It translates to CASSTGTGASVSYEQYF.

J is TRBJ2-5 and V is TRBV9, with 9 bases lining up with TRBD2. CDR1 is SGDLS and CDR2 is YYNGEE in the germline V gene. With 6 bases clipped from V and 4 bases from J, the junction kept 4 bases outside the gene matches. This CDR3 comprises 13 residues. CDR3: CASNQAGGETQYF. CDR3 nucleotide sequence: TGTGCCAGCAACCAAGCGGGGGGAGAGACCCAGTACTTC.

CDR3 protein: CASSQEWSGVSSEQYF. The DNA for the CDR3 is TGCGCCAGCAGCCAAGAGTGGTCAGGGGTCTCTAGCGAGCAGTACTTC. V gene TRBV4-1 combines with J gene TRBJ2-7; D perhaps matches TRBD1 (6 bases). Germline-derived CDR1 and CDR2 are MGHRA and YSYEKL. The ends were cut back, 0 bases at V and 6 bases at J, with 18 bases in the middle. The CDR3 sequence is 16 residues long.

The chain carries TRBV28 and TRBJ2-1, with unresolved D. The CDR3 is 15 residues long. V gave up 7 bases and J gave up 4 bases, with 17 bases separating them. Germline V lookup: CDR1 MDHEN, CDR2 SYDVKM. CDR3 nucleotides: TGTGCCAGCATACCCCGGCCGGTCAGGTACAATGAGCAGTTCTTC. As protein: CASIPRPVRYNEQFF.

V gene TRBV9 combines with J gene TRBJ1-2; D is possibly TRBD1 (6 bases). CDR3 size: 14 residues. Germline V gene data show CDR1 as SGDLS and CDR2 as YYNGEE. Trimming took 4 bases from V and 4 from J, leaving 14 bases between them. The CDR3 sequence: CASSWGRGAYGYTF. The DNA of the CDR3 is TGTGCCAGCAGCTGGGGGAGGGGGGCCTATGGCTACACCTTC.

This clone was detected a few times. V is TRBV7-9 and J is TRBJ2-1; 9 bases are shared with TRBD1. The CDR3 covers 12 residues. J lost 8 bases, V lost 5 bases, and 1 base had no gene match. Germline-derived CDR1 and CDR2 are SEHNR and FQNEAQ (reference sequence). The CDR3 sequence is CASSDRGDEQFF. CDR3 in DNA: TGTGCCAGCAGCGACAGGGGGGATGAGCAGTTCTTC. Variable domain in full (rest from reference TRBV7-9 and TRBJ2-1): DTGVSQNPRHKITKRGQNVTFRCDPISEHNRLYWYRQTLGQGPEFLTYFQNEAQLEKSRLLSDRFSAERPKGSFSTLEIQRTEQGDSAMYLCASSDRGDEQFFGPGTRLTVL.

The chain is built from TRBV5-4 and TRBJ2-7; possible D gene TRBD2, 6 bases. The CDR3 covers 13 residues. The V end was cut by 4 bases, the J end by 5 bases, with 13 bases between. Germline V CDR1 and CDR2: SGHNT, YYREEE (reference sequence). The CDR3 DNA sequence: TGTGCCAGCAGCGCCGGGAGAGCCCACGAGCAGTACTTC. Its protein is CASSAGRAHEQYF.

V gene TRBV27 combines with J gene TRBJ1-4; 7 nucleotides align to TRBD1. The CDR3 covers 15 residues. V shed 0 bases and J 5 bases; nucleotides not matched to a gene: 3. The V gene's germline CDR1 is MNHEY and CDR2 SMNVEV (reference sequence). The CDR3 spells CASSLSGTVNEKLFF. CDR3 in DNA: TGTGCCAGCAGTTTATCTGGGACAGTAAATGAAAAACTGTTTTTT.

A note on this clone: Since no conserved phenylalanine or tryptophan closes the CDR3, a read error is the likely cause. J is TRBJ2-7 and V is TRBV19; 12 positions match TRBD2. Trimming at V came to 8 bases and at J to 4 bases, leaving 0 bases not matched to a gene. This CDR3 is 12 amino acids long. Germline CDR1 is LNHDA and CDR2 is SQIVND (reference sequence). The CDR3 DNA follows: TGTGCCAGTGGGACTAGCGGGTACGAGCAGTACCTC. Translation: CASGTSGYEQYL.

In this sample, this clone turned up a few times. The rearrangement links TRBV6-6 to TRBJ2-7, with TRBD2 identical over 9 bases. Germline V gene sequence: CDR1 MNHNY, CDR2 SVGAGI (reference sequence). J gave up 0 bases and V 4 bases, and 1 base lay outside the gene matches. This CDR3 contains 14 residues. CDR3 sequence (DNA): TGTGCCAGCAGTTCTAGCGGGGCCTCCTACGAGCAGTACTTC. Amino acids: CASSSSGASYEQYF.

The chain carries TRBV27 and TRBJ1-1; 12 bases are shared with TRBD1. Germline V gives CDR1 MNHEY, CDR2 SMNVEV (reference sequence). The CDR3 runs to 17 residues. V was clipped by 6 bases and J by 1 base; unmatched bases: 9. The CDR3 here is CASRNYRGQGANTEAFF. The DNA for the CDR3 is TGTGCCAGCAGGAATTATCGGGGACAGGGGGCGAACACTGAAGCTTTCTTT.

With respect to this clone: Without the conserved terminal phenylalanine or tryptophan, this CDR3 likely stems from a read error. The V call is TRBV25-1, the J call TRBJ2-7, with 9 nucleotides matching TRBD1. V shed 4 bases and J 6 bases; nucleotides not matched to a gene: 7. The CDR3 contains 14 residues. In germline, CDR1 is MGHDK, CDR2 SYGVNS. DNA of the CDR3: TGTGCCAGCAGTGGCCGGACAGGGGATGGCGAGCAGTACCTC. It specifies CASSGRTGDGEQYL.

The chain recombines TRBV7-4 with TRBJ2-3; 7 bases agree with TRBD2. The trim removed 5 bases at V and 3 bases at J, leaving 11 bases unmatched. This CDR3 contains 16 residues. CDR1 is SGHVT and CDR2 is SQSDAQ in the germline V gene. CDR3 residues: CASSLYWLAETDTQYF. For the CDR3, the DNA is TGTGCCAGCAGCCTATACTGGCTAGCGGAAACAGATACGCAGTATTTT.

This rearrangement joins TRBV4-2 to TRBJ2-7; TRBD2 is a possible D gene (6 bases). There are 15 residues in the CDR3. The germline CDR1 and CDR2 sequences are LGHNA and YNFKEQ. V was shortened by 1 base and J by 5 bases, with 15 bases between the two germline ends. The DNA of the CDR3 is TGTGCCAGCAGCCAAGTGGCCAGCGGGTCTGACGAGCAGTACTTC. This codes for CASSQVASGSDEQYF.

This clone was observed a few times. CDR3 amino acids: CASSVDRGRQPQHF. CDR3 DNA: TGTGCCAGCAGCGTGGACAGGGGGAGGCAGCCCCAGCATTTT. This sequence joins TRBV7-8 and TRBJ1-5, with 10 bases identical to TRBD1. The V gene end was trimmed by 5 bases and the J gene end by 7 bases; junction bases not matched to a gene: 5. This CDR3 region has 14 residues. CDR1 is SGHVS and CDR2 is FQNEAQ in the germline V gene.

The CDR3 region is CASSSGGTGGNEQYF. The CDR3 nucleotides are TGTGCCAGCAGCTCCGGCGGGACAGGGGGCAACGAGCAGTACTTC. This chain connects TRBV7-2 to TRBJ2-7, with 12 bases that match TRBD1. Trimming removed 4 bases from V and 5 bases from J; junction bases left unmatched: 6. CDR3 length equals 15 residues. Per the germline V gene, CDR1 is SGHTA and CDR2 is FQGNSA.

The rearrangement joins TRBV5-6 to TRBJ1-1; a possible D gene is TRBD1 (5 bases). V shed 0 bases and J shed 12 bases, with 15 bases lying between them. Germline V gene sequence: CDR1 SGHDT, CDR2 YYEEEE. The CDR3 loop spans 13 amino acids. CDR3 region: CASSLGVGGVTFF. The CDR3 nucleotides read TGTGCCAGCAGCTTGGGGGTCGGAGGGGTTACTTTCTTT. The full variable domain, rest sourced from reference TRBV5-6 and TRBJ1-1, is DAGVTQSPTHLIKTRGQQVTLRCSPKSGHDTVSWYQQALGQGPQFIFQYYEEEERQRGNFPDRFSGHQFPNYSSELNVNALLLGDSALYLCASSLGVGGVTFFGQGTRLTVV.

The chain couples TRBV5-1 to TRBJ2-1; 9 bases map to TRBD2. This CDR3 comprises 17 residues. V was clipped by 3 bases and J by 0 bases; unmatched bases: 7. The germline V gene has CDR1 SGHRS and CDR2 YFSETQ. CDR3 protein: CASSSTSGLSSYNEQFF. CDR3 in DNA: TGCGCCAGCAGCTCTACTAGCGGGCTGAGCTCCTACAATGAGCAGTTCTTC.

CDR3 coding DNA: TGTGCCAGCAGTCACCTCCCCTTAAGGGACAGGGTCTACTACGAGCAGTACTTC. It is translated as CASSHLPLRDRVYYEQYF. The rearrangement joins TRBV28 to TRBJ2-7; 9 bases map to TRBD1. The ends lost 5 bases at V and 3 bases at J; junction bases unmatched: 17. Germline CDR1 reads MDHEN; CDR2 reads SYDVKM. The CDR3 has 18 amino acids. The full variable domain, its missing parts supplied by reference TRBV28 and TRBJ2-7, is DVKVTQSSRYLVKRTGEKVFLECVQDMDHENMFWYRQDPGLGLRLIYFSYDVKMKEKGDIPEGYSVSREKKERFSLILESASTNQTSMYLCASSHLPLRDRVYYEQYFGPGTRLTVT.

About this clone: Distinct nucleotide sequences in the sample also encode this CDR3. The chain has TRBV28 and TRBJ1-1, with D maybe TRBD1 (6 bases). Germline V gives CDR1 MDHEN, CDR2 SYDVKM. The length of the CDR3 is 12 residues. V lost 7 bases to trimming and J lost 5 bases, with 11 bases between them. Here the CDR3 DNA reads TGTGCCAGCAAAAACAGGGTAACTGAAGCTTTCTTT. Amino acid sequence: CASKNRVTEAFF. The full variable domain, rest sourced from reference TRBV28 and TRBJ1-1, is DVKVTQSSRYLVKRTGEKVFLECVQDMDHENMFWYRQDPGLGLRLIYFSYDVKMKEKGDIPEGYSVSREKKERFSLILESASTNQTSMYLCASKNRVTEAFFGQGTRLTVV.

CDR3 nucleotides: TGTGCCAGCAGTGAACTAAACGTCCGGAACAGAGCCACAGATACGCAGTATTTT. It translates to CASSELNVRNRATDTQYF. The rearrangement joins TRBV6-1 to TRBJ2-3, with no clear D. The germline V gene encodes CDR1 MNHNS and CDR2 SASEGT. V lost 2 bases and J lost 2, with 20 bases in between. The CDR3 contains 18 residues.

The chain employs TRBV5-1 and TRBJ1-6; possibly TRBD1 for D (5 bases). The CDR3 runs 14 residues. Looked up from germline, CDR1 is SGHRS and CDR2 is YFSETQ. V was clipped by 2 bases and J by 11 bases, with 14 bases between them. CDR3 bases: TGCGCCAGCAGCTTTTTCCAGGGAGGTGCACCCCTCCACTTT. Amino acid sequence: CASSFFQGGAPLHF.

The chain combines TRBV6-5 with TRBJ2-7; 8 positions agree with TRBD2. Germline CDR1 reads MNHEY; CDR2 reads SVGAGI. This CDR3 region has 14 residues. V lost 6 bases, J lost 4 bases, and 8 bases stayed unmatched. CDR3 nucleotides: TGTGCCAGCAGCCGTGGAATAGCGGGGTACGAGCAGTACTTC. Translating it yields CASSRGIAGYEQYF.

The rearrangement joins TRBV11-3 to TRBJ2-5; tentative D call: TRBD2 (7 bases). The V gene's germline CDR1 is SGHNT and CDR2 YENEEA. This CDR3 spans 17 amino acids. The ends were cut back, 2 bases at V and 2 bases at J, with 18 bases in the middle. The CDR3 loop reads CASSLRQGRGGQETQYF. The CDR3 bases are TGTGCCAGCAGCTTACGTCAGGGAAGGGGGGGACAAGAGACCCAGTACTTC.